Included here is one T cell receptor (beta chain) sequence, with context. Its antigen is undetermined. The entry originates in a study of CD8 T cells in ankylosing spondylitis. Whole-study findings and limits: Significant enrichment of disease-linked clones was reported in matched ankylosing spondylitis synovial fluid. What seemed typical of ankylosing spondylitis blood was a TCR beta motif built from roughly eight highly homologous variants.

Libraries for TCR beta were made by quantitative 5'-RACE with molecular barcodes. Using its own MiXCR run on the 5' RACE reads, TCRdb lists one record per CDR3 protein. The table records roughly 220,000 distinct CDR3 sequences, roughly a tenth of them present only once. This TCR was sampled from a male donor with ankylosing spondylitis or in good health (not recorded which). The sample taken for sequencing was blood, either unsorted or a sorted T cell fraction (not recorded which).

CDR3 nucleotide sequence: TGTGCCAGCAGCTCCGACAGCCTGTCCTACGAGCAGTACTTC. Encoded protein: CASSSDSLSYEQYF. The rearrangement uses TRBV7-3 and TRBJ2-7; maybe TRBD1 (5 bases). The germline gives CDR1 SGHTA, CDR2 FQGTGA. This CDR3 contains 14 residues. Between the trimmed V and J ends, which lost 4 bases and 1 base, there was a span of 11 bases. Variable domain in full (rest from reference TRBV7-3 and TRBJ2-7): GAGVSQTPSNKVTEKGKYVELRCDPISGHTALYWYRQSLGQGPEFLIYFQGTGAADDSGLPNDRFFAVRPEGSVSTLKIQRTERGDSAVYLCASSSDSLSYEQYFGPGTRLTVT.